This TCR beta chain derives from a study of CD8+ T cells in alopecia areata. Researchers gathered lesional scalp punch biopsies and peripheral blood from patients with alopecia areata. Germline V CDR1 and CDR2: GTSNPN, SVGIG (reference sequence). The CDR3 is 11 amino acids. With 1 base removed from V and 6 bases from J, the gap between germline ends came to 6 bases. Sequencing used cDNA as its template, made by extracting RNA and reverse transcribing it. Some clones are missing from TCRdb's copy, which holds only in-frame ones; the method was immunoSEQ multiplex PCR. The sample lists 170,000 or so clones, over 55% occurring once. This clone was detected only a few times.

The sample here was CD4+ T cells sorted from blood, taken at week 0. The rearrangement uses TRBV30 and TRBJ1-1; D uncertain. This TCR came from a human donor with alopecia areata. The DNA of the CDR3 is TGTGCCTGGAGTGAAAGAGCTGAAGCTTTCTTT. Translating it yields CAWSERAEAFF.